Below, 31 T cell receptor beta chains from the same sample are listed, as sequenced in a study of read filtering for tumor transcriptome and immune sequencing. The library was built from around 380 ng RNA with molecular barcoded adaptors for alpha/delta and beta/gamma chains. TCRdb analysed the reads with MiXCR anew, one entry per CDR3 protein. The sample contains fewer than 75,000 distinct CDR3 sequences, 20% to 25% of which appear only once. Sequenced: a population of CD138-negative cells sorted from bone marrow. These receptors were taken from a donor aged 40 or over with multiple myeloma.

This clonotype was counted at least ten times. DNA for the CDR3: TGTGCCAGCAGCTCCACCGACCAACGGGGCCTGGAGCAGTACTTC. It encodes CASSSTDQRGLEQYF. This sequence joins TRBV6-6 and TRBJ2-7; D may be TRBD1 or TRBD2 (5 bases each). CDR1 MNHNY and CDR2 SVGAGI come from the germline V gene (reference sequence). The CDR3 runs to 15 residues. Trimming pared 6 bases from V and 7 bases from J, leaving 22 bases between.

This clonotype was seen only a few times. J is TRBJ1-5 and V is TRBV28, with D possibly TRBD1 on 6 matching bases. CDR3 length equals 13 residues. CDR1 is MDHEN and CDR2 is SYDVKM in the germline V gene. Trimming removed 8 bases at V and 5 bases at J, with 13 bases between. CDR3 region: CASVQGGYQPQHF. In DNA form, the CDR3 reads TGTGCCAGCGTACAGGGAGGATATCAGCCCCAGCATTTT.

This clonotype was observed many times. The chain uses TRBV20-1 and TRBJ1-5, with no clear D. V was cut by 3 bases and J by 3 bases, with 15 bases left in between. Germline loops: CDR1 DFQATT, CDR2 SNEGSKA (reference sequence). The CDR3 is made up of 15 amino acids. The CDR3 loop is CSASWSLQANQPQHF. CDR3 coding DNA: TGCAGTGCTAGTTGGTCACTACAAGCCAATCAGCCCCAGCATTTT.

The rearrangement joins TRBV20-1 to TRBJ2-2; TRBD1 is a possible D gene (5 bases). V was clipped by 5 bases and J by 1 base, with 8 bases between them. The CDR3 extends over 13 amino acids. Germline CDR1 and CDR2: DFQATT and SNEGSKA (reference sequence). The CDR3 sequence is CSAPDKNTGELFF. The CDR3 nucleotides read TGCAGTGCTCCGGACAAGAACACCGGGGAGCTGTTTTTT.

This clonotype was recorded many times. The rearrangement uses TRBV7-9 and TRBJ2-1, with 13 nucleotides matching TRBD2. Germline-derived CDR1 and CDR2 are SEHNR and FQNEAQ (reference sequence). The CDR3 contains 18 residues. Losses at the gene ends were 4 bases for V and 6 bases for J; bases not matched to a gene: 12. The CDR3 DNA sequence: TGTGCCAGCAGCTCCCCCGGGACTAGCGGGGTGGTACTCAATGAGCAGTTCTTC. Residues: CASSSPGTSGVVLNEQFF.

This clonotype is a singleton in its sample. As the CDR3 is not closed by the conserved phenylalanine or tryptophan, this likely results from a read error. The chain recombines TRBV12-3 or TRBV12-4 with TRBJ2-1; TRBD2 is a possible D gene (6 bases). CDR3 size: 15 residues. The CDR3: CAGSIYGGGMGEQFL. CDR3 in DNA: TGTGCCGGCAGTATTTACGGTGGCGGGATGGGTGAGCAGTTCCTC.

This clonotype showed up many times. The DNA of the CDR3 is TGTGCCAGCAGCTTTGACTTGGTCGGGAGTAGCACAGATACGCAGTATTTT. Its protein is CASSFDLVGSSTDTQYF. V usage is TRBV7-8 and J usage is TRBJ2-3; the D gene is possibly TRBD2 (6 bases). The V and J ends lost 3 bases and 0 bases respectively, with 16 bases between them. This CDR3 region has 17 residues. Looked up from germline, CDR1 is SGHVS and CDR2 is FQNEAQ. Together with reference TRBV7-8 and TRBJ2-3, the CDR3 gives the full variable domain: GAGVSQSPRYKVAKRGQDVALRCDPISGHVSLFWYQQALGQGPEFLTYFQNEAQLDKSGLPSDRFFAERPEGSVSTLKIQRTQQEDSAVYLCASSFDLVGSSTDTQYFGPGTRLTVL.

Of note for this clonotype: A much larger clone is a single base away; this may be a read error. J is TRBJ2-5 and V is TRBV30, with D perhaps TRBD2 (5 bases). The CDR3 has 13 amino acids. V was clipped by 0 bases and J by 7 bases, with 12 bases between them. CDR1 and CDR2 (germline): GTSNPN, SVGIG (reference sequence). CDR3 sequence (DNA): TGTGCCTGGAGTGTACTAGTTTCAGGGACCCAGTACTTC. Translation: CAWSVLVSGTQYF. The whole variable domain, remainder taken from reference TRBV30 and TRBJ2-5, is SQTIHQWPATLVQPVGSPLSLECTVEGTSNPNLYWYRQAAGRGLQLLFYSVGIGQISSEVPQNLSASRPQDRQFILSSKKLLLSDSGFYLCAWSVLVSGTQYFGPGTRLLVL.

This clonotype has a count of ten or more. The chain carries TRBV7-3 and TRBJ2-1, with D unclear. CDR3 length: 12 amino acids. Looked up from germline, CDR1 is SGHTA and CDR2 is FQGTGA. Trimming cost V 5 bases and J 8 bases, with 10 bases left between them. This CDR3 is CASSAEGYEQFF. The CDR3 coding sequence is TGTGCCAGCAGCGCGGAAGGCTATGAGCAGTTCTTC.

There are many counts of this clonotype. The chain combines TRBV9 with TRBJ2-1; 7 nucleotides line up with TRBD2. This CDR3 is 15 amino acids long. Germline V lookup: CDR1 SGDLS, CDR2 YYNGEE. Trimming took 3 bases from V and 2 from J; bases not matched to a gene: 5. The CDR3 sequence is CASSETSVTYNEQFF. CDR3 nucleotides: TGTGCCAGCAGCGAAACTAGCGTCACCTACAATGAGCAGTTCTTC.

This clonotype was counted ten times or more. J is TRBJ1-5 and V is TRBV9; D is ambiguous. The CDR3 loop spans 13 amino acids. Per germline, CDR1 SGDLS and CDR2 YYNGEE. V shed 3 bases and J shed 1 base, with 5 bases lying between them. The CDR3 is CASSAGSNQPQHF. CDR3 DNA: TGTGCCAGCAGCGCCGGCAGCAATCAGCCCCAGCATTTT.

At least ten counts were recorded for this clonotype. The V call is TRBV20-1, the J call TRBJ1-6; 10 nucleotides line up with TRBD1. The CDR3 has 15 amino acids. Germline-derived CDR1 and CDR2 are DFQATT and SNEGSKA (reference sequence). The trim removed 3 bases at V and 8 bases at J, leaving 7 bases unmatched. CDR3 region: CSARGGQGKDSPLHF. The DNA of the CDR3 is TGCAGTGCTAGGGGGGGACAGGGGAAGGATTCACCCCTCCACTTT.

Worth noting for this clonotype: A read error is possible here, since a much larger clone lies one base away. The chain carries TRBV3-1 and TRBJ2-2; possible D gene TRBD1, 6 bases. The CDR3 loop spans 17 amino acids. CDR1 and CDR2 from the germline V gene are LGHDT and YNNKEL (reference sequence). V lost 0 bases and J lost 3, with 14 bases in between. CDR3 amino acids: CASSQEFQGSDTGELFF. CDR3 in DNA: TGTGCCAGCAGCCAAGAATTCCAGGGGTCGGACACCGGGGAGCTGTTTTTT. Filled out from reference TRBV3-1 and TRBJ2-2, the complete variable domain reads DTAVSQTPKYLVTQMGNDKSIKCEQNLGHDTMYWYKQDSKKFLKIMFSYNNKELIINETVPNRFSPKSPDKAHLNLHINSLELGDSAVYFCASSQEFQGSDTGELFFGEGSRLTVL.

By share, this clonotype ranks as medium-sized. The V call is TRBV7-9, the J call TRBJ2-3; D gene ambiguous. The V gene lost 5 bases and the J gene lost 2 bases, with 5 bases spanning the gap. Germline V lookup: CDR1 SEHNR, CDR2 FQNEAQ (reference sequence). The CDR3 is 12 residues long. CDR3 in amino acids: CASSRFTDTQYF. DNA of the CDR3: TGTGCCAGCAGCCGCTTCACAGATACGCAGTATTTT.

This clonotype came up many times. The chain links TRBV6-1 to TRBJ1-4; D is unresolved. Germline V gene data show CDR1 as MNHNS and CDR2 as SASEGT. This CDR3 is 16 amino acids long. With 3 bases removed from V and 8 bases from J, the gap between germline ends came to 19 bases. CDR3 in DNA: TGTGCCAGCAGTGACCTGAACACGCAGGCGGCCGAAAAACTGTTTTTT. As protein: CASSDLNTQAAEKLFF.

This clonotype was counted many times. The gene calls are TRBV9 and TRBJ1-1; TRBD1 matches 8 bases. The CDR3 contains 14 residues. Germline V CDR1 and CDR2: SGDLS, YYNGEE. With V trimmed by 3 bases and J by 4 bases, 5 bases remained unmatched. The CDR3 DNA is TGTGCCAGCAGCGCACAGGGGGAGCGCACTGAAGCTTTCTTT. It yields the protein CASSAQGERTEAFF.

The table lists this clonotype with many counts. V and J are TRBV29-1 and TRBJ2-7, with D possibly being TRBD2 (5 bases). The CDR3 extends over 14 amino acids. Between the trimmed V and J ends, which lost 5 bases and 7 bases, there was a span of 21 bases. Germline V gives CDR1 SQVTM, CDR2 ANQGSEA. Here the CDR3 reads CSVPGGSLQSEQYF. The CDR3 region has the DNA TGCAGCGTTCCGGGCGGGTCCCTACAGTCGGAGCAGTACTTC.

This clonotype was seen only a few times. The DNA of the CDR3 is TGCAGTGCTTGGACCGGGACAGGGGGTTTTCAGCCCCAGCATTTT. Translated: CSAWTGTGGFQPQHF. The V and J genes are TRBV20-1 and TRBJ1-5; 11 bases line up with TRBD1. The junction had 9 bases not matched to a gene; V was cut back by 5 bases and J by 6 bases. The CDR3 length is 15 residues. Per germline, CDR1 DFQATT and CDR2 SNEGSKA (reference sequence).

This clonotype was counted many times. This chain connects TRBV11-2 to TRBJ2-5; D gene unclear. CDR1 and CDR2 (germline): SGHAT, FQNNGV. This CDR3 is built from 16 residues. Trimming left V 3 bases short and J 3 bases short, with 17 bases between. The chain's CDR3 is CASSFSVQGFEETQYF. In DNA, the CDR3 is TGTGCCAGCAGCTTCTCCGTCCAAGGGTTTGAAGAGACCCAGTACTTC.

This clonotype was seen only a few times. This chain joins TRBV6-5 and TRBJ2-7; D is perhaps TRBD1 or TRBD2 (5 bases each). The length of the CDR3 is 15 residues. V lost 0 bases and J 0 bases, leaving 9 bases between the germline ends. Germline V gives CDR1 MNHEY, CDR2 SVGAGI. The CDR3 protein is CASSYSGTASYEQYF. CDR3 coding DNA: TGTGCCAGCAGTTACTCCGGGACGGCCTCCTACGAGCAGTACTTC.

The genes are TRBV14 and TRBJ2-7, with 7 bases fitting TRBD1. The CDR3 is made up of 16 amino acids. CDR1 is SGHDN, CDR2 FVKESK, per germline. V was pared by 5 bases and J by 3 bases, with 13 bases of the junction left unmatched. This CDR3 reads CASSTKRGPDLYEQYF. As DNA, the CDR3 is TGTGCCAGCAGCACAAAGAGGGGGCCAGACCTCTACGAGCAGTACTTC.

This clonotype was seen repeatedly, ten times or more. CDR3 amino acids: CSVVGVFTEAFF. CDR3 sequence (DNA): TGCAGCGTTGTGGGGGTGTTCACTGAAGCTTTCTTT. The V call is TRBV29-1, the J call TRBJ1-1; a possible D gene is TRBD1 (5 bases). Germline V gives CDR1 SQVTM, CDR2 ANQGSEA. The CDR3 totals 12 residues. Trimming removed 4 bases from V and 4 bases from J, with 10 bases in between.

The gene calls are TRBV28 and TRBJ2-7, with a tentative D call TRBD2 (5 bases). CDR3 size: 14 residues. Germline CDR1 is MDHEN and CDR2 is SYDVKM. V lost 7 bases and J 2 bases, leaving 15 bases between the germline ends. In DNA form, the CDR3 reads TGTGCCAGCATCCTTGAGACGGGGACCTACGAGCAGTACTTC. Its translation: CASILETGTYEQYF.

In its sample, this clonotype was seen a few times. The rearrangement uses TRBV28 and TRBJ2-2; D could derive from TRBD1 or TRBD2 (6 bases each). Germline values: CDR1 MDHEN, CDR2 SYDVKM. The CDR3 sequence is 15 residues long. V shed 6 bases and J shed 3 bases, with 14 bases lying between them. The CDR3 region has the DNA TGTGCCAGCAGCTCGGGGGCTAAGGACACCGGGGAGCTGTTTTTT. Translated, it gives CASSSGAKDTGELFF.

In this sample, this clonotype turned up a few times. The rearrangement joins TRBV20-1 to TRBJ2-1; D possibly corresponds to TRBD2 (6 bases). The CDR3 has 14 amino acids. The V and J ends lost 0 bases and 6 bases respectively, with 12 bases between them. Germline CDR1 is DFQATT and CDR2 is SNEGSKA (reference sequence). The CDR3 DNA reads TGCAGTGCTAGAGATGACGGGGGTACCAATGAGCAGTTCTTC. Translating it yields CSARDDGGTNEQFF.

This clonotype counts as medium-sized. This sequence joins TRBV6-1 and TRBJ1-1, with D perhaps matching TRBD1 (5 bases). The CDR3 is 13 amino acids. The germline V gene has CDR1 MNHNS and CDR2 SASEGT. Trimming took off 5 bases at V and 9 bases at J, with 16 bases between the two ends. This CDR3 reads CASSPDLGGKAFF. CDR3 DNA: TGTGCCAGCAGTCCAGACCTGGGGGGGAAAGCTTTCTTT.

This clonotype was detected once. This chain links TRBV10-3 with TRBJ2-7; D unresolved. CDR1 and CDR2 from the germline V gene are ENHRY and SYGVKD. V gave up 3 bases and J gave up 2 bases, with 8 bases separating them. The CDR3 is 13 amino acids. CDR3: CAISEVGTYEQYF. The CDR3 nucleotides read TGTGCCATCAGTGAAGTAGGCACCTACGAGCAGTACTTC.

This clonotype was counted ten times or more. The chain combines TRBV18 with TRBJ1-1; 7 bases are shared with TRBD1. The CDR3 covers 16 residues. V shed 6 bases, J shed 1 base, and the junction held 11 bases outside the gene matches. Per germline, CDR1 KGHSH and CDR2 LQKENI. CDR3 sequence: CASSLLGTDKNTEAFF. CDR3 DNA: TGTGCCAGCTCTCTTCTCGGGACAGATAAGAACACTGAAGCTTTCTTT. The variable domain in full, completed from reference TRBV18 and TRBJ1-1, reads NAGVMQNPRHLVRRRGQEARLRCSPMKGHSHVYWYRQLPEEGLKFMVYLQKENIIDESGMPKERFSAEFPKEGPSILRIQQVVRGDSAAYFCASSLLGTDKNTEAFFGQGTRLTVV.

At least ten counts were recorded for this clonotype. The V gene is TRBV10-3, the J gene TRBJ2-7, with 8 bases aligning to TRBD1. There are 14 residues in the CDR3. Per the germline V gene, CDR1 is ENHRY and CDR2 is SYGVKD. V lost 3 bases to trimming and J lost 1 base; unmatched junction nucleotides: 2. This CDR3 is CAISDRTGSYEQYF. CDR3 nucleotides: TGTGCCATCAGTGACCGGACAGGGTCCTACGAGCAGTACTTC.

Of note for this clonotype: The junction differs from germline at one of its ends, possibly a read error. The CDR3: CASSKGPGSGNTIYF. The CDR3 DNA reads as TGTGCCAGCAGCAAGGGACCGGGCTCTGGGAACACCATATATTTT. This rearrangement joins TRBV7-3 to TRBJ1-3; maybe TRBD1 (5 bases). This CDR3 has 15 amino acids. CDR1 is SGHTA, CDR2 FQGTGA, per germline.

The table lists this clonotype with many counts. The V gene is TRBV5-4, the J gene TRBJ2-2; D call uncertain. Germline loops: CDR1 SGHNT, CDR2 YYREEE (reference sequence). The CDR3 length is 15 residues. Between the trimmed V and J ends, which lost 3 bases and 0 bases, there was a span of 9 bases. CDR3 in amino acids: CASSSDPSNTGELFF. The DNA of the CDR3 is TGTGCCAGCAGCTCAGACCCGTCGAACACCGGGGAGCTGTTTTTT.